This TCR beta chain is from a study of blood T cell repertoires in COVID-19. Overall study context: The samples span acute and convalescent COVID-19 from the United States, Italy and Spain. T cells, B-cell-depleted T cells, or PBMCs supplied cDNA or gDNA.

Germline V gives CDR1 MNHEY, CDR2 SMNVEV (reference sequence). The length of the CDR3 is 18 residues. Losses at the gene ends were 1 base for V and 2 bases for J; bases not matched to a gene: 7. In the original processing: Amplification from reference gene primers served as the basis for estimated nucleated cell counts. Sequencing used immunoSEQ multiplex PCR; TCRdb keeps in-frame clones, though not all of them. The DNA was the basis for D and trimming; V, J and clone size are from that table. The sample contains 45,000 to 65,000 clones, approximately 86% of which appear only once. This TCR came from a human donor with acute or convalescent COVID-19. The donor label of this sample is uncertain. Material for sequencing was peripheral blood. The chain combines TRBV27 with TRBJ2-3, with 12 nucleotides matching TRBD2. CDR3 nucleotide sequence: TGTGCCAGCAGTTTATGGATGACTAGCGGGGGCACCACAGATACGCAGTATTTT. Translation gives CASSLWMTSGGTTDTQYF.